This TCR beta chain originates from a study of T cell repertoires in cytomegalovirus infection. Study summary: Public TCR beta signature analysis indicated the presence of both CMV infection and matching HLA type. The study, taken as a whole, reports: Using cumulative public TCR beta family frequency, the authors identified those who carried CMV together with the relevant HLA. The response measured ex vivo was dominated by TCR beta clonotypes (HLA-C-restricted and CMV-specific).

Via MiXCR, TCRdb re-called the reads, giving one row per CDR3 protein. The repertoire holds 65,000 to 95,000 distinct CDR3 sequences, with less than 4.5% as singletons. This clonotype was recorded many times. The antigen is unknown. This CDR3 is 14 amino acids long. Trimming cost V 4 bases and J 6 bases, with 12 bases left between them. Germline CDR1 reads MNHEY; CDR2 reads SVGAGI. The TCR was taken from a human donor in good health (CMV status not recorded). Some clones in this sample may be carry-over from other donors' samples. The sample consisted of PBMCs. The rearrangement joins TRBV6-5 to TRBJ1-4, with D unresolved. The CDR3 spells CASSSPEIHEKLFF. The CDR3, as DNA: TGTGCCAGCAGTTCCCCTGAAATTCATGAAAAACTGTTTTTT.